This record covers a single T cell receptor (beta chain). This clone's antigen is unknown. Base qualities were left out, and no much larger clone turns up one base away. This sample was taken from a study of cytomegalovirus exposure and HLA in healthy donors (dated by TCRdb to between 2016 and 2019). Context from the whole study: In an earlier analysis of 587 of the donors, about 260 Gb of sequence data and 100 million or so unique TCR beta sequences from roughly 180 million T cells were reported. A separate validation cohort of roughly 110 different subjects was used in addition to the 666-subject first cohort. The study profiled the T cell repertoires of 666 subjects by immunosequencing and related them to cytomegalovirus serostatus. On average, roughly 250,000 unique TCR beta nucleotide sequences were sequenced per donor among more than 350 genotyped donors of the cohort, with roughly 18% of those sequences being non-productive. Because of strong linkage in the cohort, four to six DR-DQ haplotypes were treated as single units for association and clustering. High-throughput TCR immunosequencing, statistical association of individual TCRs with disease status, and machine learning were combined to predict cytomegalovirus infection status. A later analysis re-examined previously published TCR beta repertoires from just over 650 donors and added high-resolution HLA genotyping to investigate patterns of TCR occurrence. The later analysis used no new phenotypic data to find candidate immune exposures, relying instead on TCR beta sequences and their occurrence across donors. All discovery cohort repertoires had been generated using a single sequencing platform. Roughly 290 gigabases of sequencing data and around 80 million unique TCR sequences made up an early release that covered approximately 650 HLA-typed donors. Donor age, sex, ethnicity and CMV serostatus were compiled together with the repertoire data. HLA typing included class I and class II loci at four-digit resolution. Genome-wide SNP genotypes for about 65% of the roughly 700 donors were used in a later genetic analysis, which treated that subset as a discovery cohort. The number of typed donors differed by locus: about 620-630 for A, B, C, DRB1 and DQB1; about 520 for DQA1; 600 to 610 for DPA1; and roughly 490 for DPB1. In an earlier analysis of a few hundred of the donors, high-throughput TCR beta sequencing was used to judge whether each TCR beta V gene segment behaved as functional or pseudogenic. Of the roughly 400 genotyped donors, about 80% fell in the genetic ancestry cluster associated with self-reported Caucasian donors. The study aimed to test whether signatures of past pathogen exposure could be identified by cataloging public T cell receptors.

What the work shows at the level of the full study, not this receptor alone: The study gave a list of 150 to 200 TCR beta chains associated with cytomegalovirus. The only immune exposure information available for the cohort was CMV serostatus. Only TCR beta chains were sequenced in this cohort, and the absence of alpha or paired-chain data limited detectable features. In a later analysis, HLA-associated TCR beta chains showed more clonal expansion and lower generation probabilities than non-associated chains that were equally common. According to a later genetic analysis, donors in an Asian-associated ancestry cluster had fewer N-insertions in productive TCRs than the approximately 670-donor mean. The classifier was reported to diagnose cytomegalovirus status with high specificity and sensitivity in both the original cohort and the validation cohort. Assigning TCR associations to individual alleles was difficult when HLA alleles, especially DR and DQ, strongly co-occurred. Most TCR sequences were observed very rarely across donors, whereas some public TCRs were present in many individuals. In a later analysis, the rate of TCR association differed among HLA loci, with DRB1 alleles having the most associated TCRs and HLA-C alleles having the fewest. In a later analysis, several top co-occurrence clusters were reported to appear linked to parvovirus B19, influenza, CMV and Epstein-Barr virus. A few of the identified cytomegalovirus-associated TCR beta chains were confirmed in vitro to be specific for cytomegalovirus antigens. Sequencing depth was assumed to be roughly uniform across donors in the presence/absence analyses, though that assumption may not hold. A later analysis associated about 18,000 TCR beta sequences with specific HLA alleles at a false discovery rate of 0.05. A further reported finding was that TCR beta sequences accurately predicted the HLA-A and HLA-B alleles for most subjects in the first cohort. It was suggested by the authors that the approach could potentially be generalized to other disease states and immunological phenotypes. In a later genetic analysis, a missense DCLRE1C variant was associated with V-gene and J-gene trimming of TCR beta chains, and the association was replicated in an independent cohort. Most CMV-associated TCR beta chains appeared to be HLA-restricted in a later analysis, and the HLA associations seemed to be driven largely by CMV exposure. An earlier analysis of around 540 of the donors showed that most TCR beta V segments appeared in productive rearrangements either about 87% or about 30% of the time, which broadly matched IMGT annotations. A group of highly shared sequence variants was considered likely to be a technical artifact of the sequencing pipeline. Because counts were too low, seventeen rarely observed V segments, including chromosome 9 orphons, were left out of the earlier analysis of 500 to 750 of the donors. Correlated functional status among segregating V segments might reflect linkage disequilibrium, but an unknown experimental factor could not be ruled out. HLA typing was unavailable for some donors at each locus, so association tests used only the typed subset.

Library construction relied on the immunoSEQ multiplex PCR assay. For the multiplex PCR, a mixture combining 60 forward primers for TCR Vbeta segments and 13 reverse primers for TCR Jbeta segments was used. Amplification of the CDR3 region of rearranged TCR beta genes was performed with a multiplex PCR assay on genomic DNA. The Illumina HiSeq System was used to sequence the amplified TCR beta libraries as 87-base-pair reads. In the paper's pipeline: Across the 600 to 700 repertoires, a later analysis counted roughly 77 million unique TCR beta chains, around 11 million of which were shared by at least two donors. Raw reads were error-corrected and collapsed into unique sequences by a nearest-neighbor algorithm in which closely related sequences were merged to remove PCR and sequencing errors. Alignment of CDR3 sequences to IMGT reference sequences was used to assign V, D and J gene segments. For a sequence to be retained, a match of at least six nucleotides to both a V gene segment and a J gene segment was required. A rearrangement was called productive if the CDR3 had no stop codons and remained in frame with V and J, and every other rearrangement was called non-productive. CDR3 was defined according to IMGT convention as the region running from the second conserved V-encoded cysteine to the conserved J-encoded phenylalanine. In an earlier analysis of 550 to 650 of the donors, sequences lacking an unambiguous match to a single V gene segment were excluded. In an earlier analysis of about 590 of the donors, a V segment was called functional when productive rearrangements were above 56.7%, and segregating when the standard deviation between donors exceeded 5%. A statistical classification framework was built to diagnose cytomegalovirus status from the catalog of TCR beta chain sequences. In a later analysis, V and J genes were assigned by comparing TCR nucleotide sequences against IMGT/GENE-DB human TR gene sequences. The TCRdist pipeline was used in a later analysis to assign CDR3 sequences and most-parsimonious VDJ recombination scenarios. A later analysis defined each TCR beta chain by its CDR3 amino acid sequence plus V-gene family, and excluded reads lacking a unique V-gene family. As a way to deal with suspected cross-contamination and a sequencing artifact, a later analysis dropped roughly 600 nucleotide sequences that were highly shared and had low generation probability. In a later analysis, a clonal expansion index was calculated for each public chain from normalized within-repertoire ranks of inferred template counts. A later analysis computed generation probabilities with a VDJ recombination model fitted to out-of-frame rearrangements, and checked the results against IGoR. A later analysis scored TCR-TCR, TCR-HLA and TCR-CMV co-occurrence with hypergeometric tests, applying a repertoire-size bias correction to TCR pairs. To estimate false discovery rates, a later analysis permuted the HLA or CMV assignments 20 times. In a later analysis, co-occurring TCRs were grouped using DBSCAN, and TCRdist sequence similarity was added for clustering within HLA-allele-positive subsets. Co-occurrence clustering excluded repertoires with fewer than 30,000 or more than 120,000 public chains, plus five with anomalous nucleotide sharing. TCRdb took this table from immuneACCESS and kept in-frame rearrangements with V and J called. Such tables lack part of the clones; where checked against another copy, unresolved V genes explain under half of the gap, and the rest is unexplained. V, J and clone size reflect that table, while D and trimming were determined from the DNA. This sample is represented by around 150,000 clones; roughly nine tenths of them were singletons. The ten largest clones represent about 0.85% of the sample.

The cohort consisted of 650 to 850 healthy bone marrow donors. Cohort members were all nominally healthy when sampled, although unrecorded immune exposures were likely present. The donor tested CMV seronegative and was one of the 352 seronegative cohort members. A peripheral blood sample was provided by each donor, and peripheral blood mononuclear cells were used for TCR beta sequencing. The Qiagen DNeasy Blood Extraction Kit was used to extract genomic DNA from the blood cell samples. Sample: PBMCs. The receptor was isolated from a young woman in good health and CMV-seronegative.

The CDR3 loop reads CASSIIRQGRRKNIQYF. DNA sequence: TGTGCCAGTAGTATAATCCGCCAGGGAAGGAGAAAAAACATTCAGTACTTC. The rearrangement joined TRBV19 to TRBJ2-4; the D region possibly corresponds to TRBD1 (5 bases align). From cysteine to phenylalanine, the CDR3 is 17 amino acids long. Left in the record is the CDR3 DNA by itself, 51 bases read in frame from the first base. The germline V gene (reference sequence) supplies CDR1 LNHDA and CDR2 SQIVND. Between the V and J ends, shortened by 2 bases and 4 bases respectively, the junction contains 18 bases. With the rest looked up from the reference TRBV19 and TRBJ2-4 genes rather than sequenced, the full variable domain is DGGITQSPKYLFRKEGQNVTLSCEQNLNHDAMYWYRQDPGQGLRLIYYSQIVNDFQKGDIAEGYSVSREKKESFPLTVTSAQKNPTAFYLCASSIIRQGRRKNIQYFGAGTRLSVL.